The 13 T cell receptor beta chains given below trace back to one sample, sequenced in a study of beta chain features in type 1 diabetes (dated by TCRdb to between 2017 and 2018). No antigen is known for these receptors. The library relied on the immunoSEQ multiplex PCR assay. The entire amount of isolated RNA was reverse transcribed using the High Capacity cDNA Reverse Transcription Kit, so the sequenced TCRB transcripts were expressed ones. In TCRdb, the immuneACCESS table is reduced to in-frame sequences with V and J assigned. These tables do not hold every clone; where another copy was compared, an unresolved V gene accounts for under half, and the others remain unexplained. The sample contains 600,000 to 700,000 clones, roughly an eighth of them found a single time. The ten largest account for approximately 0.02% of the sample. On the study overall, not on this receptor specifically: Type 1 diabetes patients showed a moderate but significant shortening of TCRB CDR3 length in all four CD4+ subsets.

The sequencing sample was made of naive CD4+ T cells from blood. The sample's cell subset or site, from its label and the paper: true naive CD4+ T cells. These receptors were taken from a young man with type 1 diabetes.

V is TRBV27 and J is TRBJ1-5, with D maybe TRBD1 (6 bases). This CDR3 has 14 amino acids. Germline CDR1 and CDR2: MNHEY and SMNVEV (reference sequence). Deletions cut 6 bases from V and 5 bases from J, with 14 bases between. The chain's CDR3 is CASRPTGPDQPQHF. CDR3 bases: TGTGCCAGCAGGCCCACAGGGCCCGATCAGCCCCAGCATTTT.

This clone was observed a few times. The chain employs TRBV30 and TRBJ2-1, with no clear D. The V and J ends lost 4 bases and 7 bases respectively, with 11 bases between them. CDR3 length: 12 amino acids. Germline V gene data show CDR1 as GTSNPN and CDR2 as SVGIG (reference sequence). The DNA of the CDR3 is TGTGCCTGGAAGATTTATAGTAATGAGCAGTTCTTC. Translated: CAWKIYSNEQFF.

This clone was seen only a few times. The chain joins TRBV10-3 to TRBJ1-4; unclear D gene. Trimming stripped 6 bases from V and 5 bases from J, with 13 bases between. This CDR3 has 14 amino acids. Looked up from germline, CDR1 is ENHRY and CDR2 is SYGVKD. The CDR3 DNA sequence: TGTGCCATCAGACCGGCAGGCGGAAATGAAAAACTGTTTTTT. As protein: CAIRPAGGNEKLFF.

This clone was counted only a few times. The J gene is TRBJ2-5, the V gene TRBV29-1; the D gene is possibly TRBD2 (6 bases). This CDR3 contains 13 residues. V lost 7 bases and J 1 base, leaving 13 bases between the germline ends. Germline V gene sequence: CDR1 SQVTM, CDR2 ANQGSEA. CDR3: CSAMTGGQETQYF. CDR3 coding DNA: TGCAGCGCCATGACCGGGGGCCAAGAGACCCAGTACTTC.

This chain links TRBV6-1 with TRBJ1-4; TRBD1 aligns across 10 bases. V shed 4 bases, J shed 8 bases, and the junction held 4 bases outside the gene matches. In germline, CDR1 is MNHNS, CDR2 SASEGT. This CDR3 region has 14 residues. CDR3 in amino acids: CASSAGQGNEKLFF. In DNA form, the CDR3 reads TGTGCCAGCAGTGCGGGACAGGGGAACGAAAAACTGTTTTTT.

V and J are TRBV2 and TRBJ2-2, with 8 bases lining up with TRBD2. The CDR3 is 13 amino acids. From germline, CDR1 is SNHLY and CDR2 FYNNEI. The trim removed 6 bases at V and 5 bases at J, leaving 2 bases unmatched. The CDR3 DNA reads TGTGCCAGCAGAGCGGGGGAAACCGGGGAGCTGTTTTTT. It encodes CASRAGETGELFF.

This clone turned up a few times. V gene TRBV30 combines with J gene TRBJ2-2, with TRBD2 as a possible D gene (5 bases). Germline values: CDR1 GTSNPN, CDR2 SVGIG (reference sequence). V shed 5 bases and J shed 6 bases, with 16 bases lying between them. The CDR3 is made up of 14 amino acids. The chain's CDR3 is CAWGIQAGSGELFF. The CDR3 DNA sequence: TGTGCCTGGGGAATTCAGGCGGGCTCCGGGGAGCTGTTTTTT.

DNA for the CDR3: TGCAGCGTTGATGGGTCACGAAGCACAGATACGCAGTATTTT. Translated: CSVDGSRSTDTQYF. The J gene is TRBJ2-3, the V gene TRBV29-1; D not certain. Looked up from germline, CDR1 is SQVTM and CDR2 is ANQGSEA. This CDR3 comprises 14 residues. V lost 3 bases and J 0 bases, leaving 10 bases between the germline ends.

The sample holds a few counts of this clone. This rearrangement joins TRBV28 to TRBJ2-5; D uncertain. Per germline, CDR1 MDHEN and CDR2 SYDVKM. The germline V and J ends were trimmed by 3 bases and 2 bases, with 13 bases remaining between them. The CDR3 contains 15 residues. The CDR3 DNA reads as TGTGCCAGCAGTTTCGCCACATCGCGTCAAGAGACCCAGTACTTC. It translates to CASSFATSRQETQYF.

This clone was seen more than once but under ten times. The chain is built from TRBV10-3 and TRBJ2-5; TRBD2 is a possible D gene (6 bases). Germline CDR1 reads ENHRY; CDR2 reads SYGVKD. The CDR3 length is 13 residues. The germline V and J ends were trimmed by 10 bases and 3 bases, with 15 bases remaining between them. CDR3 sequence (DNA): TGTGCCACCCACCGTCGACTAGAAGAGACCCAGTACTTC. Residues: CATHRRLEETQYF.

V gene TRBV2 combines with J gene TRBJ2-1; no clear D. This CDR3 region has 11 residues. Germline CDR1 reads SNHLY; CDR2 reads FYNNEI. Trimming shortened V by 3 bases and J by 7 bases, and 4 bases separated the two germline ends. CDR3 nucleotides: TGTGCCAGCAGTGAGGAGAATGAGCAGTTCTTC. This encodes CASSEENEQFF.

This clone was observed a handful of times. The genes are TRBV2 and TRBJ2-2; no firm D call. V shed 3 bases and J shed 7 bases, with 3 bases lying between them. Germline CDR1 reads SNHLY; CDR2 reads FYNNEI. CDR3 length equals 11 residues. CDR3 in DNA: TGTGCCAGCAGTGATGACGGGGAGCTGTTTTTT. Translating it yields CASSDDGELFF.

V and J are TRBV7-9 and TRBJ2-7; 7 bases map to TRBD2. With V trimmed by 5 bases and J by 0 bases, 7 bases remained unmatched. The CDR3 spans 15 residues. Germline assignment: CDR1 SEHNR and CDR2 FQNEAQ (reference sequence). CDR3 protein: CASSPRGGGSYEQYF. The CDR3 bases are TGTGCCAGCAGCCCCCGTGGCGGGGGCTCCTACGAGCAGTACTTC.